This T cell receptor beta chain was captured in a study of cytomegalovirus exposure and HLA in healthy donors. Study overall: Findings of an earlier analysis included roughly 110 million unique TCR beta sequences from roughly 200 million T cells. Within an early data release were roughly 83 million unique TCRs drawn from HLA-typed donors. Study-wide findings and caveats: Follow-up analysis later connected one missense variant in DCLRE1C with trimming of TCR beta V- and J-genes.

PCR involved 60 Vbeta and 13 Jbeta primers. Sequenced by immunoSEQ multiplex PCR; TCRdb stores in-frame clones only, minus some. The sample lists over 95,000 clones, roughly 79% occurring once. With regard to this clone: Its antigen remains unknown.

The CDR3 spans 15 residues. The germline V gene encodes CDR1 SGDLS and CDR2 YYNGEE. V gave up 3 bases and J gave up 2 bases; unmatched junction bases: 3. The chain joins TRBV9 to TRBJ2-2; TRBD1 aligns across 8 bases. Sequencing was performed on PBMCs. The clonotype comes from a man between 40 and 49 years old in good health and CMV-seronegative. The CDR3 DNA is TGTGCCAGCAGCGGGGGACAGGTCAACACCGGGGAGCTGTTTTTT. This sequence encodes CASSGGQVNTGELFF.